The 22 T cell receptor beta chains in this list originate from one sample, sequenced in a study of PD-1 blockade in classical Hodgkin lymphoma. TCRdb keeps only in-frame clones here, not all; method: immunoSEQ multiplex PCR. Of roughly 150,000 clones detected, around 84% appear once; the ten largest clones hold 9.2%. All the patients suffered relapse after autologous stem cell transplantation, and brentuximab vedotin exposure differed. The sequenced sample was peripheral blood mononuclear cells (PBMCs), obtained before the second cycle of nivolumab. Receptors originate from a human donor with classical Hodgkin lymphoma.

The chain couples TRBV6-5 to TRBJ1-2; 7 nucleotides line up with TRBD1. CDR1 MNHEY and CDR2 SVGAGI come from the germline V gene. The CDR3 has 12 amino acids. After removal of 6 bases from V and 7 bases from J, the junction contained 5 bases not matched to a gene. The CDR3 region is CASRADRAGYTF. Written as DNA, the CDR3 is TGTGCCAGCAGGGCCGACAGGGCTGGCTACACCTTC.

This sequence joins TRBV9 and TRBJ2-1; 12 positions agree with TRBD2. CDR3 length equals 18 residues. Per the germline V gene, CDR1 is SGDLS and CDR2 is YYNGEE. After removal of 0 bases from V and 7 bases from J, the junction contained 11 bases not matched to a gene. CDR3 sequence reads: CASSVDSRLAGVRNEQFF. CDR3 DNA: TGTGCCAGCAGCGTAGATTCCCGACTAGCGGGAGTACGAAATGAGCAGTTCTTC.

This chain links TRBV7-2 with TRBJ1-2; unclear D gene. V lost 1 base, J lost 2 bases, and 2 bases lay in between. The CDR3 runs 12 residues. Per the germline V gene, CDR1 is SGHTA and CDR2 is FQGNSA. CDR3 protein: CASSLGNYGYTF. CDR3 DNA sequence: TGTGCCAGCAGCTTAGGAAACTATGGCTACACCTTC.

The chain links TRBV18 to TRBJ2-3, with D hard to call. The V gene's germline CDR1 is KGHSH and CDR2 LQKENI. V was shortened by 3 bases and J by 2 bases, with 6 bases between the two germline ends. The CDR3 covers 13 residues. In DNA form, the CDR3 reads TGTGCCAGCTCACCGGGCCCCACAGATACGCAGTATTTT. It yields the protein CASSPGPTDTQYF.

The chain is built from TRBV7-3 and TRBJ2-3; no firm D call. The ends were cut back, 5 bases at V and 6 bases at J, with 21 bases in the middle. This CDR3 contains 16 residues. Looked up from germline, CDR1 is SGHTA and CDR2 is FQGTGA. For the CDR3, the DNA is TGTGCCAGCAGCCCCAGTTTGGTACGTGGGATGGATACGCAGTATTTT. It encodes CASSPSLVRGMDTQYF.

The rearrangement uses TRBV27 and TRBJ1-1; no firm D call. Germline CDR1 MNHEY, CDR2 SMNVEV (reference sequence). There are 14 residues in the CDR3. V lost 0 bases and J 9 bases, leaving 14 bases between the germline ends. The CDR3: CASSLSGGGMKAFF. CDR3 coding DNA: TGTGCCAGCAGTTTATCGGGCGGAGGGATGAAAGCTTTCTTT.

The chain couples TRBV4-2 to TRBJ2-7; no firm D call. Germline V gives CDR1 LGHNA, CDR2 YNFKEQ. Between the trimmed V and J ends, which lost 0 bases and 0 bases, there was a span of 12 bases. CDR3 length: 16 amino acids. CDR3 sequence: CASSQDISPVSYEQYF. CDR3 bases: TGTGCCAGCAGCCAAGATATCTCGCCAGTCTCCTACGAGCAGTACTTC.

The rearrangement uses TRBV28 and TRBJ2-7; D gene ambiguous. This CDR3 is built from 14 residues. Looked up from germline, CDR1 is MDHEN and CDR2 is SYDVKM. The V end was cut by 9 bases, the J end by 3 bases, with 18 bases between. The CDR3 bases are TGTGCCAGTACAACTACAGTTCCCTACTACGAGCAGTACTTC. Translated, it gives CASTTTVPYYEQYF.

The chain recombines TRBV18 with TRBJ2-5; D unresolved. This CDR3 region has 14 residues. The V gene lost 0 bases and the J gene lost 1 base, with 6 bases spanning the gap. CDR1 is KGHSH and CDR2 is LQKENI in the germline V gene. The CDR3, as DNA: TGTGCCAGCTCACCACCGAACAGCCAAGAGACCCAGTACTTC. Amino acids: CASSPPNSQETQYF.

The genes are TRBV5-1 and TRBJ1-1, with unresolved D. Trimming stripped 0 bases from V and 2 bases from J, with 11 bases between. The germline gives CDR1 SGHRS, CDR2 YFSETQ. This CDR3 region has 15 residues. The CDR3 sequence is CASSLEVGINTEAFF. The CDR3, as DNA: TGCGCCAGCAGCTTGGAAGTCGGGATCAACACTGAAGCTTTCTTT.

The chain couples TRBV28 to TRBJ2-3; 7 bases fit TRBD1. There are 16 residues in the CDR3. CDR1 is MDHEN and CDR2 is SYDVKM in the germline V gene. The V segment lost 6 bases and the J segment 0 bases; nucleotides outside the gene matches: 9. CDR3 residues: CASRDRTGHSTDTQYF. Written as DNA, the CDR3 is TGTGCCAGCAGGGATAGGACAGGCCACAGCACAGATACGCAGTATTTT.

The chain employs TRBV10-3 and TRBJ1-1, with 9 positions matching TRBD1. This CDR3 region has 13 residues. V lost 11 bases to trimming and J lost 7 bases; unmatched junction nucleotides: 11. CDR1 is ENHRY and CDR2 is SYGVKD in the germline V gene. CDR3 bases: TGTGCCGCCGCGGGACAGGGAAATTTTGAAGCTTTCTTT. Amino acid sequence: CAAAGQGNFEAFF.

This clone was detected a few times. The chain is built from TRBV6-5 and TRBJ1-2, with no clear D. Per germline, CDR1 MNHEY and CDR2 SVGAGI. The CDR3 has 13 amino acids. V was cut by 5 bases and J by 0 bases, with 7 bases left in between. CDR3 sequence: CASSLSANYGYTF. The CDR3 DNA reads TGTGCCAGCAGTCTTTCCGCTAACTATGGCTACACCTTC.

This clone was seen more than once but under ten times. In DNA form, the CDR3 reads TGTGCCAGTAAAAGGGTAGCGGAGCTCACCGGGGAGCTGTTTTTT. This gives the protein CASKRVAELTGELFF. The chain joins TRBV19 to TRBJ2-2; possibly TRBD2 for D (6 bases). The CDR3 contains 15 residues. Germline V gene data show CDR1 as LNHDA and CDR2 as SQIVND (reference sequence). V lost 7 bases, J lost 4 bases, and 16 bases lay in between.

V gene TRBV6-5 combines with J gene TRBJ1-2; D is uncertain. CDR3 length: 14 amino acids. V lost 4 bases, J lost 4 bases, and 13 bases lay in between. The germline gives CDR1 MNHEY, CDR2 SVGAGI. CDR3 in amino acids: CASSFAEQIYGYTF. The CDR3, as DNA: TGTGCCAGCAGTTTCGCGGAACAGATCTATGGCTACACCTTC.

The chain couples TRBV18 to TRBJ1-5, with 7 bases aligning to TRBD1. The V and J ends lost 6 bases and 2 bases, in that order; junction bases with no gene match: 4. The CDR3 runs to 14 residues. Germline loops: CDR1 KGHSH, CDR2 LQKENI. CDR3 region: CASSTRGGNQPQHF. In DNA form, the CDR3 reads TGTGCCAGCTCTACCAGGGGGGGCAATCAGCCCCAGCATTTT.

The gene calls are TRBV11-3 and TRBJ1-1, with D unresolved. CDR3 length: 13 amino acids. V lost 3 bases to trimming and J lost 0 bases, with 5 bases between them. Germline CDR1 SGHNT, CDR2 YENEEA. Here the CDR3 reads CASSFSMNTEAFF. Here the CDR3 DNA reads TGTGCCAGCAGCTTCAGCATGAACACTGAAGCTTTCTTT.

The table lists this clone with a few counts. The chain joins TRBV11-2 to TRBJ2-5; D gene uncertain. The CDR3 covers 12 residues. Germline V lookup: CDR1 SGHAT, CDR2 FQNNGV. Trimming shortened V by 1 base and J by 5 bases, and 5 bases separated the two germline ends. This chain's CDR3 is CASSLVGETQYF. The CDR3 DNA reads TGTGCCAGCAGCTTAGTGGGGGAGACCCAGTACTTC.

This clone was picked up one time. The chain carries TRBV4-1 and TRBJ2-5; D might be TRBD2 (6 bases). Trimming took 6 bases from V and 1 from J, leaving 9 bases between them. Germline CDR1 is MGHRA and CDR2 is YSYEKL. The CDR3 totals 13 residues. Here the CDR3 DNA reads TGCGCCAGCAGGTCTAGCGCCCAAGAGACCCAGTACTTC. This codes for CASRSSAQETQYF.

The chain carries TRBV7-9 and TRBJ1-2, with 7 bases aligning to TRBD1. Germline CDR1 and CDR2: SEHNR and FQNEAQ (reference sequence). The CDR3 contains 13 residues. V was pared by 5 bases and J by 4 bases, with 4 bases of the junction left unmatched. The CDR3 bases are TGTGCCAGCAGCCGCGGGACAGCCTATGGCTACACCTTC. Translated: CASSRGTAYGYTF.

The chain uses TRBV11-3 and TRBJ2-7; 7 positions match TRBD1. Trimming at V came to 6 bases and at J to 9 bases, leaving 8 bases not matched to a gene. The CDR3 is 12 amino acids. Germline loops: CDR1 SGHNT, CDR2 YENEEA. The CDR3 sequence is CASSSTGDVQYF. Here the CDR3 DNA reads TGTGCCAGCAGTTCCACAGGGGATGTGCAGTACTTC.

This chain uses TRBV7-9 with TRBJ2-2, with D possibly matching TRBD2 (5 bases). Germline-derived CDR1 and CDR2 are SEHNR and FQNEAQ (reference sequence). The CDR3 is 13 residues long. Trimming took off 7 bases at V and 7 bases at J, with 13 bases between the two ends. For the CDR3, the DNA is TGTGCCAGCATCGGGGTGGGCGACGGGGAGCTGTTTTTT. It codes for CASIGVGDGELFF.